A single sample gave rise to the 22 T cell receptor beta chains below, sequenced in a study of breast tumors, draining lymph nodes, adjacent tissues. The lymph nodes were axillary draining lymph nodes from breast cancer patients. TCRdb fed the multiplex PCR reads into MiXCR, producing one record per CDR3 protein. The table shows 150,000 to 200,000 distinct CDR3 sequences, with approximately 33% occurring only once. The source material was axillary lymph node tissue. These receptors originate from a female donor with breast cancer. Some clones in this sample may be carry-over from other donors' samples.

This clonotype was seen ten or more times. The CDR3, as DNA: TGTGCCTGGAGTCCAGGGGGGAACTACGAGCAGTACTTC. This gives the protein CAWSPGGNYEQYF. This chain uses TRBV30 with TRBJ2-7, with D possibly matching TRBD1 (7 bases). Looked up from germline, CDR1 is GTSNPN and CDR2 is SVGIG (reference sequence). The CDR3 contains 13 residues. The V end lost 2 bases, the J end lost 3 bases, and 11 bases lay between the germline ends.

This clonotype was detected ten times or more. The chain couples TRBV5-1 to TRBJ2-2; 10 bases agree with TRBD2. Per germline, CDR1 SGHRS and CDR2 YFSETQ. The CDR3 totals 15 residues. V lost 6 bases, J lost 6 bases, and 8 bases stayed unmatched. CDR3 sequence: CASNPQGTSAGELFF. The CDR3 DNA follows: TGCGCCAGCAATCCTCAGGGGACTAGCGCCGGGGAGCTGTTTTTT.

This clonotype was seen ten or more times. This rearrangement joins TRBV20-1 to TRBJ1-6; 7 bases agree with TRBD1. Per germline, CDR1 DFQATT and CDR2 SNEGSKA (reference sequence). CDR3 size: 14 residues. V shed 6 bases, J shed 7 bases, and the junction held 9 bases outside the gene matches. The chain's CDR3 is CSAAPDRVNSPLHF. DNA of the CDR3: TGCAGTGCCGCCCCTGACAGGGTGAATTCACCCCTCCACTTT.

The chain links TRBV13 to TRBJ2-5; 9 bases line up with TRBD2. J gave up 5 bases and V 4 bases, and 11 bases lay outside the gene matches. This CDR3 contains 16 residues. Looked up from germline, CDR1 is PRHDT and CDR2 is FYEKMQ (reference sequence). Written as DNA, the CDR3 is TGTGCCAGCAGCTCCGCGGGGGGGCTCATCGGGGAGACCCAGTACTTC. Amino acids: CASSSAGGLIGETQYF.

On this clonotype itself: One end of the junction varies from germline; a read error may be responsible. This chain uses TRBV9 with TRBJ2-1; D is ambiguous. The CDR3 spans 13 residues. Germline V gene sequence: CDR1 SGDLS, CDR2 YYNGEE. The DNA of the CDR3 is TGTGCCAGCAGCGCCCGCTTCTACAATAAGCAGTTCTTT. Protein product: CASSARFYNKQFF.

This clonotype was detected ten times or more. The chain uses TRBV6-5 and TRBJ2-2, with 12 bases that match TRBD2. The J segment lost 8 bases and the V segment lost 0 bases, leaving 1 base of the junction unmatched. The CDR3 length is 15 residues. Germline V gene sequence: CDR1 MNHEY, CDR2 SVGAGI. The CDR3 nucleotides are TGTGCCAGCAGTTACTCGACTAGCGGGGGTGGGGAGCTGTTTTTT. Translation gives CASSYSTSGGGELFF.

This clonotype was observed at least ten times. The J gene is TRBJ2-3, the V gene TRBV9; D unresolved. The CDR3 is 12 residues long. The germline V and J ends were trimmed by 4 bases and 6 bases, with 9 bases remaining between them. Germline V lookup: CDR1 SGDLS, CDR2 YYNGEE. The CDR3 sequence is CASSPIVDTQYF. The CDR3, as DNA: TGTGCCAGCAGCCCTATCGTGGATACGCAGTATTTT. The entire variable domain, with the rest obtained from reference TRBV9 and TRBJ2-3, is as follows: DSGVTQTPKHLITATGQRVTLRCSPRSGDLSVYWYQQSLDQGLQFLIQYYNGEERAKGNILERFSAQQFPDLHSELNLSSLELGDSALYFCASSPIVDTQYFGPGTRLTVL.

In the case of this clonotype: A junction boundary mismatches the germline segment, possibly from a read error. This rearrangement joins TRBV20-1 to TRBJ2-1; 8 bases are shared with TRBD1. Germline lookup yields CDR1 DFQATT and CDR2 SNEGSKA (reference sequence). The CDR3 contains 13 residues. CDR3 in amino acids: CSASWTGRNGQFF. CDR3 nucleotides: TGCAGTGCTAGTTGGACAGGGCGTAATGGGCAGTTCTTC.

The rearrangement uses TRBV6-1 and TRBJ2-5; the D is unclear. CDR1 is MNHNS and CDR2 is SASEGT in the germline V gene. CDR3 size: 14 residues. The V end lost 7 bases, the J end lost 5 bases, and 17 bases lay between the germline ends. The CDR3 sequence is CASNERGVRETQYF. The CDR3 nucleotides are TGTGCCAGCAACGAACGAGGCGTCCGGGAGACCCAGTACTTC.

This clonotype was seen ten or more times. The V call is TRBV30, the J call TRBJ1-2, with 7 bases identical to TRBD1. The junction had 12 bases not matched to a gene; V was cut back by 5 bases and J by 6 bases. The CDR3 totals 14 residues. The germline V gene has CDR1 GTSNPN and CDR2 SVGIG (reference sequence). CDR3 bases: TGTGCCTGGGCCACCTGGAAGGGGGCAAATGGCTACACCTTC. Its protein product is CAWATWKGANGYTF.

The chain combines TRBV10-1 with TRBJ2-2; tentatively, D is TRBD1 or TRBD2 (6 bases each). CDR3 size: 15 residues. Germline V gives CDR1 WNHNN, CDR2 SYGVQD (reference sequence). V shed 6 bases and J shed 6 bases, with 17 bases lying between them. DNA of the CDR3: TGCGCCAGCAGCCGGGGGCGGGGACCCCCCGGGGAGCTGTTTTTT. It specifies CASSRGRGPPGELFF.

This clonotype was recorded many times. This chain connects TRBV28 to TRBJ1-2; D gene unclear. V was trimmed by 5 bases and J by 5 bases, leaving 9 bases between them. The germline V gene has CDR1 MDHEN and CDR2 SYDVKM. This CDR3 is 12 amino acids long. This CDR3 is CASSLYPYGYTF. In DNA form, the CDR3 reads TGTGCCAGCAGTCTCTACCCTTATGGCTACACCTTC.

The chain recombines TRBV7-2 with TRBJ1-6; the D is unclear. Germline lookup yields CDR1 SGHTA and CDR2 FQGNSA. V gave up 3 bases and J gave up 0 bases, with 15 bases separating them. The CDR3 runs to 18 residues. The chain's CDR3 is CASSLRTKESSYNSPLHF. The CDR3 coding sequence is TGTGCCAGCAGCTTGAGAACTAAAGAGAGCTCCTATAATTCACCCCTCCACTTT.

This chain connects TRBV5-1 to TRBJ1-1; TRBD1 matches 11 bases. Per germline, CDR1 SGHRS and CDR2 YFSETQ. This CDR3 spans 15 amino acids. J lost 7 bases, V lost 7 bases, and 12 bases had no gene match. The CDR3 sequence is CASSGQGARGLEAFF. The CDR3, as DNA: TGCGCCAGCTCCGGACAGGGGGCGAGAGGCCTTGAAGCTTTCTTT. Supplemented by reference TRBV5-1 and TRBJ1-1, the full variable domain reads KAGVTQTPRYLIKTRGQQVTLSCSPISGHRSVSWYQQTPGQGLQFLFEYFSETQRNKGNFPGRFSGRQFSNSRSEMNVSTLELGDSALYLCASSGQGARGLEAFFGQGTRLTVV.

Notes on this clonotype: Germline and junction disagree at one end, which may indicate a read error. The J gene is TRBJ2-3, the V gene TRBV19; 7 positions match TRBD2. The CDR3 spans 15 residues. Per the germline V gene, CDR1 is LNHDA and CDR2 is SQIVND (reference sequence). The CDR3 here is CAGSHTGGGTDTQYF. In DNA form, the CDR3 reads TGTGCCGGTAGTCACACTGGCGGGGGAACAGATACGCAGTATTTT.

V is TRBV5-1 and J is TRBJ1-6, with D possibly matching TRBD1 (5 bases). The germline V gene has CDR1 SGHRS and CDR2 YFSETQ. CDR3 size: 14 residues. Trimming took off 6 bases at V and 13 bases at J, with 20 bases between the two ends. The DNA of the CDR3 is TGCGCCAGCACGGACCGGGGGGTTGGATCCCCCCTCCACTTT. Its translation is CASTDRGVGSPLHF.

This clonotype showed up many times. The chain employs TRBV20-1 and TRBJ1-4, with TRBD1 matching 11 bases. V was clipped by 5 bases and J by 8 bases; unmatched bases: 7. The CDR3 totals 14 residues. The germline CDR1 and CDR2 sequences are DFQATT and SNEGSKA (reference sequence). The CDR3 loop is CSAWTGGEGEKLFF. The CDR3 DNA sequence: TGCAGTGCTTGGACAGGGGGCGAAGGGGAAAAACTGTTTTTT.

This clonotype has a handful of counts. Since a much larger clone is just one base distant, this may be a read error. The CDR3 here is CASSPVVPSDSEQFF. CDR3 in DNA: TGTGCCAGCAGTCCGGTCGTCCCTAGCGACAGTGAGCAGTTCTTC. The V gene is TRBV7-2, the J gene TRBJ2-1; the D gene is possibly TRBD2 (6 bases). CDR3 size: 15 residues. Germline loops: CDR1 SGHTA, CDR2 FQGNSA. Trimming took 6 bases from V and 9 from J, leaving 21 bases between them.

There are many counts of this clonotype. The chain couples TRBV7-9 to TRBJ2-7; no definite D call. V was cut by 3 bases and J by 2 bases, with 14 bases left in between. Germline loops: CDR1 SEHNR, CDR2 FQNEAQ (reference sequence). This CDR3 region has 15 residues. CDR3 in DNA: TGTGCCAGCAGCTTCGGAACAGCCCCCCCCTACGAGCAGTACTTC. Translation gives CASSFGTAPPYEQYF.

Details on this clonotype: The conserved phenylalanine or tryptophan is not found at the CDR3 terminus, so this likely reflects a read error. This rearrangement joins TRBV11-2 to TRBJ2-7; no clear D. V gave up 4 bases and J gave up 8 bases, with 15 bases separating them. Germline V lookup: CDR1 SGHAT, CDR2 FQNNGV. This CDR3 region has 13 residues. CDR3 amino acids: CASSSLIHAKQYL. The CDR3 nucleotides read TGTGCCAGCAGCTCCTTGATCCACGCCAAGCAGTACCTC.

This clonotype showed up many times. The chain recombines TRBV27 with TRBJ2-2; D remains ambiguous. CDR1 is MNHEY and CDR2 is SMNVEV in the germline V gene (reference sequence). The CDR3 has 15 residues. V was shortened by 2 bases and J by 0 bases, with 7 bases between the two germline ends. The CDR3 loop reads CASSLGPANTGELFF. The CDR3, as DNA: TGTGCCAGCAGTTTAGGCCCCGCGAACACCGGGGAGCTGTTTTTT.

As concerns this clonotype: The CDR3 does not end in the conserved phenylalanine or tryptophan, so this is likely a read error. The DNA is omitted, as the CDR3 cannot be located on it reliably, and the CDR3 follows TCRdb's listing. J is TRBJ2-5 and V is TRBV9; TRBD2, as called in the table, went unchecked against the DNA. CDR1 is SGDLS, CDR2 YYNGEE, per germline. Counting both end residues, the CDR3 totals 22 amino acids. The CDR3 sequence is CASSVERGDSLQRGGKIKRPST.